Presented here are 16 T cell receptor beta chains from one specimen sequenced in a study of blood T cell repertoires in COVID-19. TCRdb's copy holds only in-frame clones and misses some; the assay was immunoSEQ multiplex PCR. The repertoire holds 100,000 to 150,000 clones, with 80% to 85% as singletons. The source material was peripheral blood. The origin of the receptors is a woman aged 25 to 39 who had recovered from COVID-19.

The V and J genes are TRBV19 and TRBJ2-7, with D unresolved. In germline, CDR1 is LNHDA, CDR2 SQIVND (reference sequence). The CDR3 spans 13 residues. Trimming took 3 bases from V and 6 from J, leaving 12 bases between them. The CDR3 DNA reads TGTGCCAGTAGTATTCGGTCATCAACCGAGCAGTACTTC. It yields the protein CASSIRSSTEQYF.

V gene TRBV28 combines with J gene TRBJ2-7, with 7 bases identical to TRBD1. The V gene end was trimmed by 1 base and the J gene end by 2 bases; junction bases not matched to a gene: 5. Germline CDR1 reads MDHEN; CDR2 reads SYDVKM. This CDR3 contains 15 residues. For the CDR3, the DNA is TGTGCCAGCAGTTTATCGGCAGGGGGTGCCTACGAGCAGTACTTC. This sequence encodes CASSLSAGGAYEQYF.

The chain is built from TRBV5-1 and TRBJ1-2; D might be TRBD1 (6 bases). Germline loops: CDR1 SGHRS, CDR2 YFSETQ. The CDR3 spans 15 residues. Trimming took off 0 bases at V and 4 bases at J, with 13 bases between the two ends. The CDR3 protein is CASSLDGTSIYGYTF. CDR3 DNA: TGCGCCAGCAGCTTGGATGGGACATCCATCTATGGCTACACCTTC.

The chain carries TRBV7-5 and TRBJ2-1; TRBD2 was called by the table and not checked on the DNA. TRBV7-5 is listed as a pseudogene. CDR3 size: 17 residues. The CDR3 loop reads CARSLPARGGAFDEQFF. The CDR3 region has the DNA TGTGCCAGAAGCCTACCCGCCCGCGGGGGGGCGTTCGACGAGCAGTTCTTC.

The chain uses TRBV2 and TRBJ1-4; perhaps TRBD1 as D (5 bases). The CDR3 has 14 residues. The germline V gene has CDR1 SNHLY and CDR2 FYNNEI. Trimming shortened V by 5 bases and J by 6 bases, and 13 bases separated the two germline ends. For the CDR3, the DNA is TGTGCCAGCAGTCTCCGCAGGGTTGATGAAAAACTGTTTTTT. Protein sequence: CASSLRRVDEKLFF.

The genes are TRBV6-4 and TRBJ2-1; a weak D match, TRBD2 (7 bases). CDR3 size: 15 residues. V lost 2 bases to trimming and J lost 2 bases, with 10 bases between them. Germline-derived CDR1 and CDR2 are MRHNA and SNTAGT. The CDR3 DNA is TGTGCCAGCAGTGACGGCGGGGGCACCTACAATGAGCAGTTCTTC. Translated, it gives CASSDGGGTYNEQFF.

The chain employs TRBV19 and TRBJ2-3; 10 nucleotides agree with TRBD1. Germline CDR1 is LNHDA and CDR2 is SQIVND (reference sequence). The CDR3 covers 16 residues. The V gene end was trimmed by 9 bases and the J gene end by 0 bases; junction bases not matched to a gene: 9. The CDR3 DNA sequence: TGTGCCAGCCGGGACAGGGGTTTCTCTAGCACAGATACGCAGTATTTT. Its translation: CASRDRGFSSTDTQYF.

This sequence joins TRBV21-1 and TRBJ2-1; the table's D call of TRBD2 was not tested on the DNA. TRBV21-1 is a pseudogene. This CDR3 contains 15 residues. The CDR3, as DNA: TGTGCCAGCATATTCGGACTGATACACTACAATGAGCAGTTCTTC. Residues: CASIFGLIHYNEQFF.

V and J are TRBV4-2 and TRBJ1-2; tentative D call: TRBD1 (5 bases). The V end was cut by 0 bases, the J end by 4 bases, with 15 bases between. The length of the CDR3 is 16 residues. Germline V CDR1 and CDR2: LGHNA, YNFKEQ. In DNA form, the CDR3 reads TGTGCCAGCAGCCAAGAAGCATGGCAGGGAGGCTATGGCTACACCTTC. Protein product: CASSQEAWQGGYGYTF.

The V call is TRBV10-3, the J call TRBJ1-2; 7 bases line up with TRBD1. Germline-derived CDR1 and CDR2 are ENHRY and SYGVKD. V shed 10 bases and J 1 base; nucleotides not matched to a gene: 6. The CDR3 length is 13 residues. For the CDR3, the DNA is TGTGCCAGCACAGGGGACATTAACTATGGCTACACCTTC. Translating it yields CASTGDINYGYTF.

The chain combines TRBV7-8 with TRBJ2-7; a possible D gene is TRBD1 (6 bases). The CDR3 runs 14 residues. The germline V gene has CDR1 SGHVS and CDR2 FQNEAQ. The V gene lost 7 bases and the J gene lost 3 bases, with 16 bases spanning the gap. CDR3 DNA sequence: TGTGCCAGCACCTCGTCAGGGGTCCTCTACGAGCAGTACTTC. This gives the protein CASTSSGVLYEQYF.

The CDR3 spells CASSQEGTGNYGYTF. DNA for the CDR3: TGCGCCAGCAGCCAAGAGGGTACAGGGAACTATGGCTACACCTTC. The V and J genes are TRBV4-1 and TRBJ1-2; possible D gene TRBD1, 6 bases. The CDR3 covers 15 residues. Between the trimmed V and J ends, which lost 0 bases and 2 bases, there was a span of 10 bases. Germline loops: CDR1 MGHRA, CDR2 YSYEKL.

CDR3 protein: CASSPFRDRGKDTQYF. As DNA, the CDR3 is TGCGCCAGCAGCCCCTTCCGGGACAGGGGTAAAGATACGCAGTATTTT. This chain links TRBV5-1 with TRBJ2-3; 10 bases are a match to TRBD1. Germline V CDR1 and CDR2: SGHRS, YFSETQ. V shed 4 bases and J 5 bases; nucleotides not matched to a gene: 10. CDR3 length: 16 amino acids.

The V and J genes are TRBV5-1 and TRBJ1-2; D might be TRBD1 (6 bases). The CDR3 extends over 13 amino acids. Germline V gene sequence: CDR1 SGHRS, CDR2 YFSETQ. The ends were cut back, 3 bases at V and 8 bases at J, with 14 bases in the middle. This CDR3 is CASSSPGDGGYTF. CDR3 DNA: TGCGCCAGCAGCTCCCCAGGGGATGGAGGCTACACCTTC.

The CDR3, as DNA: TGTGCCAGCAGGAACACTATCCAAGAGACCCAGTACTTC. It yields the protein CASRNTIQETQYF. The V gene is TRBV6-6, the J gene TRBJ2-5; D remains ambiguous. The V end was cut by 6 bases, the J end by 1 base, with 9 bases between. CDR1 and CDR2 from the germline V gene are MNHNY and SVGAGI (reference sequence). This CDR3 is built from 13 residues.

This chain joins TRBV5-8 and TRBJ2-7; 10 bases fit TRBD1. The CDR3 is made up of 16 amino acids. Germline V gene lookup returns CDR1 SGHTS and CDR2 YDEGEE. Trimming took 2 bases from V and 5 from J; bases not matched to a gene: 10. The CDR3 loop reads CASSLNSGQGTHEQYF. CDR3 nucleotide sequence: TGTGCCAGCAGCTTAAACTCGGGACAGGGGACCCACGAGCAGTACTTC.